This is a list of T cell receptor beta chains from one sample in a study of T-cell memory formation after mild COVID-19. One entry per CDR3 protein, called by TCRdb with MiXCR from the 5' RACE reads. Of 350,000 to 450,000 distinct CDR3 sequences listed, 25% to 30% are singletons. The source material was PBMCs or a T cell subset sorted from them (not recorded which). All receptors come from an adult woman who had mild COVID-19 (a few samples of this study predate the infection). Cell type and time point are not known. The CDR3 runs from the conserved cysteine through the conserved F or W. A D gene is named only where the DNA matches it firmly. Expanded clones get a size class; other rows say once, few or many, or leave the size out.

>.|.|TRBV5-1|TRBJ2-7
TGCGCCAGCAGCTTTAGGACACCCTACGAGCAGTACTTC
CASSFRTPYEQYF
>few|TRBD1|TRBV30|TRBJ1-2
TGTGCCTGGTCCACAGGGGCGAGAGGCTACACCTTC
CAWSTGARGYTF
>.|TRBD1|TRBV7-6|TRBJ1-1
TGTGCCAGCAGCTTAATCGGGACAGGGCTGACTGAAGCTTTCTTT
CASSLIGTGLTEAFF
>.|.|TRBV7-9|TRBJ2-7
TGTGCCAGCAGCGCGGCAGGGGGGTACGAGCAGTACTTC
CASSAAGGYEQYF
>few|TRBD2|TRBV29-1|TRBJ2-1
TGCAGCGTTGAAGGGACTAGCGGGAGGGCCGCCTACAATGAGCAGTTCTTC
CSVEGTSGRAAYNEQFF
>.|.|TRBV20-1|TRBJ2-3
TGCAGTGCAACTGGGGGCACAGGTCGCACAGATACGCAGTATTTT
CSATGGTGRTDTQYF
>few|.|TRBV12-3/TRBV12-4|TRBJ2-1
TGTGCCAGCAGTTACCCGGCCCCGGACGATGAGCAGTTCTTC
CASSYPAPDDEQFF
>.|.|TRBV10-3|TRBJ1-1
TGTGCCATCAGTGCAGGGTCTGAAGCTTTCTTT
CAISAGSEAFF
>.|.|TRBV14|TRBJ1-3
TGTGCCAGCAGCCAAGACAGGGTGTCTGGAAACACCATATATTTT
CASSQDRVSGNTIYF
>many|TRBD1|TRBV7-9|TRBJ2-7
TGTGCCAGCAGCCCAGGACAGGGCTTCAGCGAGCAGTACTTC
CASSPGQGFSEQYF
>once|TRBD2|TRBV2|TRBJ2-7
TGTGCCAGCAGATCGACTAGCGTATTCGAGCAGTACTTC
CASRSTSVFEQYF
>.|TRBD2|TRBV7-8|TRBJ2-7
TGTGCCAGCCAGAGGCGGGAGGACTCCTACGAGCAGTACTTC
CASQRREDSYEQYF
>few|TRBD1|TRBV12-3/TRBV12-4|TRBJ1-5
TGTGCCAGCAGTTTCGGGACAGGGAGCAATCAGCCCCAGCATTTT
CASSFGTGSNQPQHF
>.|.|TRBV3-1|TRBJ1-2
TGTGCCAGCAGCCAAGTGCCCCGGTTGGACTATGGCTACACCTTC
CASSQVPRLDYGYTF
>.|TRBD1|TRBV6-2/TRBV6-3|TRBJ2-7
TGTGCCAGCAGTTACCCCCGGGACAGGGACTACGAGCAGTACTTC
CASSYPRDRDYEQYF
>.|.|TRBV7-9|TRBJ1-2
TGTGCCAGCAGCTTCTCGGGACATTGGGTCTATGGCTACACCTTC
CASSFSGHWVYGYTF
>.|.|TRBV29-1|TRBJ1-1
TGCAGCGTCCACCGAGACAGGAGCACTGAAGCTTTCTTT
CSVHRDRSTEAFF
>.|.|TRBV7-2|TRBJ1-1
TGTGCCAGCAGCTTAATAGGGGTGGACACTGAAGCTTTCTTT
CASSLIGVDTEAFF
>.|.|TRBV5-1|TRBJ2-7
TGCGCCAGCAGCTTCCGGGGGTACGACGAGCAGTACTTC
CASSFRGYDEQYF
>.|.|TRBV30|TRBJ2-3
TGTGCCTGGACTCCTGTCCGGGATACGCAGTATTTT
CAWTPVRDTQYF
>.|.|TRBV7-9|TRBJ1-4
TGTGCCAGCAGTCTCCGGAGGGAAGATGAAAAACTTTTT
CASSLRREDEKLF
>many|TRBD2|TRBV5-1|TRBJ2-7
TGCGCCAGCAGCTTGTCGACTAGCGGGATTTCCTACGAGCAGTACTTC
CASSLSTSGISYEQYF
>few|.|TRBV9|TRBJ2-1
TGTGCCAGCAGCGTAGCTTGGGGGACGGGGAATGAGCAGTTCTTC
CASSVAWGTGNEQFF
>few|TRBD1|TRBV7-3|TRBJ2-1
TGTGCCAGCAGCCCTGACAGGGCTTCCTACAATGAGCAGTTCTTC
CASSPDRASYNEQFF
>.|.|TRBV5-5|TRBJ2-2
TGTGCCAGCAGCGTGGGGACTTTCCCGAACACCGGGGAGCTGTTTTTT
CASSVGTFPNTGELFF
>.|.|TRBV6-4|TRBJ2-1
TGTGCCAGCAGTGATCACTACCGATTCTCCAATGAGCAGTTCTTC
CASSDHYRFSNEQFF
>few|TRBD2|TRBV6-5|TRBJ2-1
TGTGCCAGCAGTTACGAGTCTAGCGGGGGGGCCGGGAATGAGCAGTTCTTC
CASSYESSGGAGNEQFF
>few|TRBD1|TRBV20-1|TRBJ1-5
TGCAGTGCTAGAATGACAGGGAGTTATCATCAGCCCCAGCATTTT
CSARMTGSYHQPQHF
>.|TRBD1|TRBV5-1|TRBJ2-1
TGCGCCAGCAGCAAAGACAGGGGGACCTACAATGAGCAGTTCTTC
CASSKDRGTYNEQFF
>few|.|TRBV5-1|TRBJ1-6
TGCGCCAGCAGCTTCAGCCAGGGGCGGTCACCCCTCCACTTT
CASSFSQGRSPLHF
>few|.|TRBV7-2|TRBJ2-7
TGTGCCAGCAGCTTATCAACTGGAGGGATTAACGAGCAGTACTTC
CASSLSTGGINEQYF
>.|.|TRBV7-8|TRBJ1-2
TGTGCCAGCAGCTTTCCAAGGTATGAGGACGCCCAGTTTGGGAACTATGGCTACACCTTC
CASSFPRYEDAQFGNYGYTF
>.|.|TRBV5-6|TRBJ2-2
TGTGCCAGCAGCTTGCGGGCGCCGAACACCGGGGAGCTGTTTTTT
CASSLRAPNTGELFF
>once|.|TRBV18|TRBJ2-5
TGTGCCAGCTCACCACCGGAATCCCGGGGACGGAACCAATTC
CASSPPESRGRNQF
>.|TRBD1|TRBV4-1|TRBJ1-5
TGCGCCAGCAGCCAGTTCCCCCCTGCGGGACAGGTCTTTGTGGGTCAGCCCCAGCATTTT
CASSQFPPAGQVFVGQPQHF
>.|TRBD2|TRBV9|TRBJ2-3
TGTGCCAGCAGCGTTTCCAGCGGGGGGAGAGATACGCAGTATTTT
CASSVSSGGRDTQYF
>few|.|TRBV6-4|TRBJ2-5
TGTGCCAGCAGTGACTCGATGGCCAGGGACCAAGAGACCCAGTACTTC
CASSDSMARDQETQYF
>.|TRBD1|TRBV7-6|TRBJ1-2
TGTGCCAGCAGCTCGACAGGGTATAGTGGCTACACCTTC
CASSSTGYSGYTF
>.|.|TRBV6-4|TRBJ2-5
TGTGCCAGCAGTGGACTAACCCAAGAGACCCAGTACTTC
CASSGLTQETQYF
>.|TRBD2|TRBV12-3/TRBV12-4|TRBJ2-5
TGTGCCAGCAGTAAAGGACTAGCGGGGGGCGGTGAGACCCAGTACTTC
CASSKGLAGGGETQYF
>.|TRBD1|TRBV7-8|TRBJ1-2
TGTGCCAGCAGCTTCCCGGGACAGGGGGCGATGAACTATGGCTACACCTTC
CASSFPGQGAMNYGYTF
>.|.|TRBV5-1|TRBJ2-7
TGCGCCAGCAGCTTATCGGGGCATTACGAGCAGTACTTC
CASSLSGHYEQYF
>.|.|TRBV6-6|TRBJ1-2
TGTGCCAGCAGCAACAGGGACTACTATGGCTACACCTTC
CASSNRDYYGYTF
>.|.|TRBV5-1|TRBJ1-2
TGCGCCAGCAGTCCGGAGGGCAGGGGTAATAACTATGGCTACACCTTC
CASSPEGRGNNYGYTF
>.|TRBD2|TRBV2|TRBJ2-7
TGTGCCAGCAGTGCTGGCGGGGGGCCAGGCGAGCAGTACTTC
CASSAGGGPGEQYF
>.|.|TRBV29-1|TRBJ2-1
TGCAGCGTTGGGTTGTACAATGAGCAGTTCTTC
CSVGLYNEQFF
>.|.|TRBV2|TRBJ1-2
TGTGCCAGCAGTGAAGCGTGGCACCCGAGGGACTATGGCTACACCTTC
CASSEAWHPRDYGYTF
>few|.|TRBV4-1|TRBJ2-7
TGCGCCAGCAGCCAAGGGGCCGAGCCTTTCTACGAGCAGTACTTC
CASSQGAEPFYEQYF
>few|TRBD1|TRBV20-1|TRBJ1-5
TGCAGTGCTCGGACAGGCGATCAGCCCCAGCATTTT
CSARTGDQPQHF
>.|.|TRBV6-7|TRBJ1-2
TGTGCCAGCAGTTACTCGTTAAGAACTTACGGTTCTAACTATGGCTACACCTTC
CASSYSLRTYGSNYGYTF
>.|.|TRBV6-5|TRBJ2-7
TGTGCCAGCAGTTACGGGGTGCTATCACACCAAAGAACCTACGAGCAGTACTTC
CASSYGVLSHQRTYEQYF
>.|TRBD1|TRBV12-3/TRBV12-4|TRBJ1-1
TGTGCCAGCAGACCGGGACAGGGGACTGAAGCTTTCTTT
CASRPGQGTEAFF
>.|TRBD2|TRBV14|TRBJ2-4
TGTGCCAGCAGCCAGGCCCTTAGCGGGGGGGCGACCAAAAACATTCAGTACTTC
CASSQALSGGATKNIQYF
>.|.|TRBV29-1|TRBJ1-1
TGCAGCGTTGAAGACGGGGGCCCCGAAGCTTTCTTT
CSVEDGGPEAFF
>few|.|TRBV5-1|TRBJ2-3
TGCGCCAGCAGCTTGGAAGGAAAGACGGCAGATACGCAGTATTTT
CASSLEGKTADTQYF
>.|.|TRBV5-1|TRBJ2-1
TGCGCCAGCACGCCGTCAGGCTACAATGAGCAGTTCTTC
CASTPSGYNEQFF
>.|TRBD2|TRBV24-1|TRBJ2-5
TGTGCCACCAGTACGCGGGGGGGCAAAGAGACCCAGTACTTC
CATSTRGGKETQYF
>.|TRBD1|TRBV12-3/TRBV12-4|TRBJ1-4
TGTGCCAGCAGGCCCGGGGACAGAACTAATGAAAAACTGTTTTTT
CASRPGDRTNEKLFF